Each of the 22 T cell receptor beta chains below was sequenced from the same sample in a study of blood T cells in healthy people across ages. Together with a sample-barcoded 5' primer, a J-beta primer mix was included in a second PCR lasting about 7 to 12 cycles. From the 5' RACE reads, TCRdb called clonotypes with MiXCR, one entry per CDR3 protein. In the table there are over 600,000 distinct CDR3 sequences, 20% to 25% of which are singletons. What was sequenced was blood. The receptors stem from a man aged 70 or older in good health.

The chain has TRBV12-3 or TRBV12-4 and TRBJ2-3; TRBD1 agrees at 7 bases. The CDR3 is 16 amino acids. V shed 6 bases and J 2 bases; nucleotides not matched to a gene: 11. The CDR3 loop is CASRPNRGSYTDTQYF. CDR3 bases: TGTGCCAGCAGGCCCAACAGGGGTTCTTACACAGATACGCAGTATTTT.

This clonotype has a handful of counts. The chain employs TRBV6-1 and TRBJ2-3, with D perhaps matching TRBD1 (6 bases). With 5 bases removed from V and 3 bases from J, the gap between germline ends came to 21 bases. The CDR3 runs 17 residues. Per germline, CDR1 MNHNS and CDR2 SASEGT. CDR3 nucleotides: TGTGCCAGCAGTCAACAAGAGGGCAGGGGAGTTACAGATACGCAGTATTTT. It codes for CASSQQEGRGVTDTQYF.

This sequence joins TRBV7-9 and TRBJ2-2, with TRBD2 matching 11 bases. This CDR3 has 17 residues. Per the germline V gene, CDR1 is SEHNR and CDR2 is FQNEAQ (reference sequence). The V and J ends lost 5 bases and 5 bases, in that order; junction bases with no gene match: 10. This CDR3 reads CASSPLAGAHITGELFF. DNA for the CDR3: TGTGCCAGCAGCCCACTAGCGGGAGCCCATATAACCGGGGAGCTGTTTTTT.

In this sample, this clonotype turned up a few times. The V gene is TRBV15, the J gene TRBJ1-1, with 11 positions matching TRBD1. Germline CDR1 is LNHNV and CDR2 is YYDKDF (reference sequence). The CDR3 is made up of 17 amino acids. V shed 1 base and J 5 bases; nucleotides not matched to a gene: 9. Here the CDR3 reads CATSRGGTGGLGTEAFF. In DNA, the CDR3 is TGTGCCACCAGCAGAGGCGGGACAGGGGGTTTGGGAACTGAAGCTTTCTTT.

The chain recombines TRBV23-1 with TRBJ1-5, with D perhaps TRBD1 (5 bases). TRBV23-1 is reported as an ORF; its role is uncertain. V was clipped by 0 bases and J by 3 bases, with 15 bases between them. CDR3 size: 17 residues. CDR3 nucleotide sequence: TGCGCCAGCAGTCAATCAGGCGACAGCGAAAACAATCAGCCCCAGCATTTT. This encodes CASSQSGDSENNQPQHF.

This sequence joins TRBV5-5 and TRBJ2-1, with 9 bases fitting TRBD1. With the DNA end fitting TRBJ2-7 better, the J assignment may be wrong. CDR1 and CDR2 (germline): SGHKS, YYEKEE (reference sequence). This CDR3 contains 15 residues. The CDR3 spells CASSWATGGSYEQYF. Here the CDR3 DNA reads TGTGCCAGCAGCTGGGCGACAGGGGGGAGCTACGAGCAGTACTTC.

V gene TRBV11-2 combines with J gene TRBJ2-1; 12 bases are a match to TRBD2. J lost 8 bases, V lost 2 bases, and 7 bases had no gene match. The germline CDR1 and CDR2 sequences are SGHAT and FQNNGV. This CDR3 contains 16 residues. The CDR3 DNA reads as TGTGCCAGCAGCTTAAGACTAGCGGGAGTTAGAGATGAGCAGTTCTTC. This sequence encodes CASSLRLAGVRDEQFF.

The chain combines TRBV20-1 with TRBJ2-1, with 10 bases aligning to TRBD1. This CDR3 has 14 amino acids. Losses at the gene ends were 1 base for V and 4 bases for J; bases not matched to a gene: 1. Germline CDR1 is DFQATT and CDR2 is SNEGSKA (reference sequence). The CDR3 reads CSARAGQGYNEQFF. DNA for the CDR3: TGCAGTGCTAGAGCGGGACAGGGGTACAATGAGCAGTTCTTC.

This chain joins TRBV24-1 and TRBJ2-3, with 9 bases that match TRBD2. With V trimmed by 6 bases and J by 1 base, 7 bases remained unmatched. CDR1 is KGHDR and CDR2 is SFDVKD in the germline V gene. The CDR3 is 16 residues long. The CDR3 DNA follows: TGTGCCACCAGTTCCCAGACTAGCGGACGCACAGATACGCAGTATTTT. Translating gives CATSSQTSGRTDTQYF.

Only a few counts were recorded for this clonotype. The J gene is TRBJ2-3, the V gene TRBV14; 8 positions agree with TRBD1. Germline assignment: CDR1 SGHDN and CDR2 FVKESK. The CDR3 totals 13 residues. With 6 bases clipped from V and 3 bases from J, the junction kept 2 bases outside the gene matches. CDR3 amino acids: CASSHRGTDTQYF. The CDR3 DNA sequence: TGTGCCAGCAGTCACAGGGGGACAGATACGCAGTATTTT.

This clonotype came up a few times. V gene TRBV12-3 or TRBV12-4 combines with J gene TRBJ2-1, with D unclear. The CDR3 has 15 amino acids. V lost 4 bases to trimming and J lost 0 bases, with 10 bases between them. For the CDR3, the DNA is TGTGCCAGCAGTTCCCGTACGCCCTCCTACAATGAGCAGTTCTTC. It translates to CASSSRTPSYNEQFF.

This clonotype was detected a few times. V and J are TRBV10-3 and TRBJ1-3; 12 nucleotides agree with TRBD1. In germline, CDR1 is ENHRY, CDR2 SYGVKD. The CDR3 covers 17 residues. V shed 6 bases and J 0 bases; nucleotides not matched to a gene: 6. CDR3 loop: CAIRRDRGLSSGNTIYF. The CDR3 DNA sequence: TGTGCCATCAGACGGGACAGGGGGCTTAGCTCTGGAAACACCATATATTTT.

The chain links TRBV7-9 to TRBJ2-2; D gene unclear. This CDR3 comprises 15 residues. Trimming stripped 1 base from V and 6 bases from J, with 12 bases between. Germline CDR1 and CDR2: SEHNR and FQNEAQ (reference sequence). Written as DNA, the CDR3 is TGTGCCAGCAGCTTAGATTCGACGGCACCCGGGGAGCTGTTTTTT. It encodes CASSLDSTAPGELFF.

The chain has TRBV6-4 and TRBJ2-1; D is possibly TRBD2 (6 bases). Between the trimmed V and J ends, which lost 7 bases and 7 bases, there was a span of 14 bases. The V gene's germline CDR1 is MRHNA and CDR2 SNTAGT. This CDR3 contains 13 residues. CDR3 bases: TGTGCCAGCAAAGAGACTAGTGGAAATGAGCAGTTCTTC. As protein: CASKETSGNEQFF.

The J gene is TRBJ1-4, the V gene TRBV12-3 or TRBV12-4; 12 nucleotides align to TRBD1. The trim removed 5 bases at V and 7 bases at J, leaving 11 bases unmatched. The CDR3 totals 17 residues. The CDR3 sequence: CASSRPGTGGVGEKLFF. In DNA, the CDR3 is TGTGCCAGCAGTCGTCCCGGGACAGGGGGCGTAGGTGAAAAACTGTTTTTT.

This clonotype was seen only a few times. The CDR3 spells CASSLDRGFADTQYF. Here the CDR3 DNA reads TGTGCCAGCAGCTTGGACAGGGGATTCGCAGATACGCAGTATTTT. The rearrangement links TRBV11-3 to TRBJ2-3; 9 nucleotides align to TRBD1. Per the germline V gene, CDR1 is SGHNT and CDR2 is YENEEA. J lost 4 bases, V lost 3 bases, and 5 bases had no gene match. The CDR3 runs to 15 residues.

The CDR3 DNA sequence: TGTGCCAGCATCTTCGGGAAGGATGAAAAACTGTTTTTT. Translating gives CASIFGKDEKLFF. The chain uses TRBV2 and TRBJ1-4; no definite D call. This CDR3 contains 13 residues. Germline lookup yields CDR1 SNHLY and CDR2 FYNNEI. With 7 bases removed from V and 6 bases from J, the gap between germline ends came to 12 bases.

The chain is built from TRBV4-3 and TRBJ2-5, with TRBD2 matching 8 bases. Germline CDR1 is LGHNA and CDR2 is YSLEER. The J segment lost 4 bases and the V segment lost 4 bases, leaving 14 bases of the junction unmatched. This CDR3 contains 17 residues. CDR3 amino acids: CASSPQRERDCRETQYF. The CDR3 coding sequence is TGCGCCAGCAGCCCCCAGCGGGAGAGGGATTGTCGAGAGACCCAGTACTTC.

The chain recombines TRBV20-1 with TRBJ2-1, with TRBD2 matching 11 bases. Looked up from germline, CDR1 is DFQATT and CDR2 is SNEGSKA (reference sequence). The CDR3 contains 14 residues. The junction had 1 base not matched to a gene; V was cut back by 4 bases and J by 2 bases. The DNA of the CDR3 is TGCAGTGCTAAGACTAGCGGGACCTACAATGAGCAGTTCTTC. Protein sequence: CSAKTSGTYNEQFF.

The rearrangement links TRBV5-1 to TRBJ2-3, with D possibly being TRBD1 (6 bases). Germline CDR1 SGHRS, CDR2 YFSETQ. Trimming took 0 bases from V and 2 from J, leaving 13 bases between them. The CDR3 runs 16 residues. As DNA, the CDR3 is TGCGCCAGCAGCTTGGAGTGGGGACAACCCACAGATACGCAGTATTTT. Translating it yields CASSLEWGQPTDTQYF.

This clonotype occurred many times. The V gene is TRBV20-1, the J gene TRBJ2-3, with D perhaps matching TRBD1 (5 bases). This CDR3 is 13 amino acids long. Germline CDR1 and CDR2: DFQATT and SNEGSKA (reference sequence). V was shortened by 5 bases and J by 2 bases, with 11 bases between the two germline ends. The CDR3 protein is CSAGPRATDTQYF. The CDR3 nucleotides read TGCAGTGCTGGACCCAGGGCCACAGATACGCAGTATTTT.

This clonotype occurred a few times. The V and J genes are TRBV5-5 and TRBJ2-5; TRBD1 might be the D (5 bases). This CDR3 contains 14 residues. Looked up from germline, CDR1 is SGHKS and CDR2 is YYEKEE (reference sequence). Trimming pared 3 bases from V and 2 bases from J, leaving 11 bases between. The CDR3 spells CASSWVGQQETQYF. The CDR3 nucleotides read TGTGCCAGCAGCTGGGTCGGACAACAAGAGACCCAGTACTTC.